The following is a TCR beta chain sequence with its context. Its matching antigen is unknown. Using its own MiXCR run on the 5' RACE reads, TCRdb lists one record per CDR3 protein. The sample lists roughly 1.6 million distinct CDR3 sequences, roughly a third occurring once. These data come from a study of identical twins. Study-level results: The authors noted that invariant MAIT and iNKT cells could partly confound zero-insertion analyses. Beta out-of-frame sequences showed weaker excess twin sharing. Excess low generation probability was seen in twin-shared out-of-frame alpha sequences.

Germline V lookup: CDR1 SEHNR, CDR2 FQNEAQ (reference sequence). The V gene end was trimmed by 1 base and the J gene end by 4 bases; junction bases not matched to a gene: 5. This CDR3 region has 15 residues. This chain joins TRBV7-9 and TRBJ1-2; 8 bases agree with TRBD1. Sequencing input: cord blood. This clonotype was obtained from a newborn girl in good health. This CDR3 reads CASSLGSDRAYGYTF. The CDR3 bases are TGTGCCAGCAGCTTAGGCTCGGACAGGGCCTATGGCTACACCTTC.